These 15 T cell receptor beta chains were all obtained from the same sample, sequenced in a study of CD8+CD57+ T cells in acquired aplastic anemia. For CDR3 and TCR beta VDJ profiling, genomic DNA was the template used. TCRdb reanalysed the reads using MiXCR and keeps one entry per CDR3 protein. Of tens of thousands of distinct CDR3 sequences listed, around 50% are singletons. Sequenced: sorted CD4+, CD8+, or CD8+CD57+ T cells (not recorded which) from PBMCs. The receptors originated from a human donor in good health, serving as a control.

The rearrangement links TRBV2 to TRBJ2-7; 7 bases line up with TRBD2. V gave up 8 bases and J gave up 5 bases; unmatched junction bases: 12. The germline V gene has CDR1 SNHLY and CDR2 FYNNEI. This CDR3 contains 14 residues. Here the CDR3 DNA reads TGTGCCAGCTGTTCGGCGGGAGTGTCCCACGAGCAGTACTTC. It translates to CASCSAGVSHEQYF.

This clonotype was seen once. A junction boundary mismatches the germline segment, possibly from a read error. The rearrangement links TRBV19 to TRBJ2-2, with D possibly matching TRBD2 (6 bases). The germline gives CDR1 LNHDA, CDR2 SQIVND (reference sequence). The CDR3 extends over 15 amino acids. The CDR3 coding sequence is TGCGCCAGTAGTTTATGGTCAAAGAACACCGGGGGGCTGTTTTTT. Protein: CASSLWSKNTGGLFF.

The rearrangement joins TRBV5-1 to TRBJ2-1, with D maybe TRBD2 (5 bases). CDR1 is SGHRS, CDR2 YFSETQ, per germline. The CDR3 totals 13 residues. V was cut by 0 bases and J by 8 bases, with 9 bases left in between. Written as DNA, the CDR3 is TGCGCCAGCAGCTTGGCGAGCGGCTATGAGCAGTTCTTC. This encodes CASSLASGYEQFF. Together with reference TRBV5-1 and TRBJ2-1, the CDR3 gives the full variable domain: KAGVTQTPRYLIKTRGQQVTLSCSPISGHRSVSWYQQTPGQGLQFLFEYFSETQRNKGNFPGRFSGRQFSNSRSEMNVSTLELGDSALYLCASSLASGYEQFFGPGTRLTVL.

This clonotype has a count of ten or more. The V and J genes are TRBV9 and TRBJ2-7; 7 bases fit TRBD1. The CDR3 runs to 13 residues. Germline values: CDR1 SGDLS, CDR2 YYNGEE. Trimming at V came to 4 bases and at J to 6 bases, leaving 7 bases not matched to a gene. CDR3 sequence: CASSFNRGGEQYF. The CDR3 DNA is TGTGCCAGCAGCTTCAACAGGGGCGGCGAGCAGTACTTC.

The J gene is TRBJ1-2, the V gene TRBV19; 9 bases align to TRBD1. J gave up 2 bases and V 7 bases, and 8 bases lay outside the gene matches. This CDR3 is 15 amino acids long. The germline gives CDR1 LNHDA, CDR2 SQIVND (reference sequence). The DNA for the CDR3 is TGTGCCAGTAAGAAAGGGACAGGGAGAAACTATGGCTACACCTTC. Amino acids: CASKKGTGRNYGYTF.

This clonotype has more than one count but fewer than ten. The chain carries TRBV10-1 and TRBJ2-5, with D possibly TRBD2 on 5 matching bases. Trimming pared 0 bases from V and 4 bases from J, leaving 12 bases between. Germline CDR1 reads WNHNN; CDR2 reads SYGVQD (reference sequence). The CDR3 extends over 15 amino acids. CDR3 protein: CASSESRGQPETQYF. CDR3 bases: TGCGCCAGCAGTGAGTCTCGCGGGCAACCAGAGACCCAGTACTTC.

As regards this clonotype: A read error may produce the germline difference seen at one junction end. This sequence joins TRBV29-1 and TRBJ2-5; no definite D call. Germline-derived CDR1 and CDR2 are SQVTM and ANQGSEA. The CDR3 totals 13 residues. The DNA of the CDR3 is TGCAGCGTAGAAGTCAGTCTGCGGGAGACCCAGTACTTC. Translated: CSVEVSLRETQYF. Full variable domain (remainder filled in from reference TRBV29-1 and TRBJ2-5): SAVISQKPSRDICQRGTSLTIQCQVDSQVTMMFWYRQQPGQSLTLIATANQGSEATYESGFVIDKFPISRPNLTFSTLTVSNMSPEDSSIYLCSVEVSLRETQYFGPGTRLLVL.

Details on this clonotype: The germline gene is not matched at one end of the junction; a read error may be the cause. The rearrangement uses TRBV19 and TRBJ2-7; 7 positions agree with TRBD2. The CDR3 has 15 amino acids. CDR1 and CDR2 from the germline V gene are LNHDA and SQIVND (reference sequence). The CDR3 protein is CVSSIGRGRTYEQYF. CDR3 nucleotide sequence: TGTGTCAGTAGTATAGGTCGCGGGAGAACCTACGAGCAGTACTTC.

The rearrangement links TRBV6-2 or TRBV6-3 to TRBJ1-2; D ambiguous. Looked up from germline, CDR1 is MNHEY and CDR2 is SVGEGT. V shed 6 bases and J shed 4 bases, with 12 bases lying between them. The CDR3 extends over 13 amino acids. The CDR3 region has the DNA TGTGCCAGCAGCGATGGTGGTGTCTATGGCTACACCTTC. Translating gives CASSDGGVYGYTF.

The chain recombines TRBV10-3 with TRBJ2-3; TRBD2 might be the D (5 bases). Trimming took off 7 bases at V and 5 bases at J, with 7 bases between the two ends. This CDR3 contains 11 residues. Germline CDR1 is ENHRY and CDR2 is SYGVKD. CDR3: CAIKREDTQYF. Here the CDR3 DNA reads TGTGCCATCAAACGGGAAGATACGCAGTATTTT.

This clonotype showed up just once. This sequence joins TRBV4-2 and TRBJ1-1; 7 nucleotides match TRBD1. This CDR3 is 12 amino acids long. Germline lookup yields CDR1 LGHNA and CDR2 YNFKEQ. The junction had 4 bases not matched to a gene; V was cut back by 4 bases and J by 8 bases. In DNA, the CDR3 is TGTGCCAGCAGCCTTAACAGGGGAGAAGCTTTCTTT. It specifies CASSLNRGEAFF.

In this sample, this clonotype turned up many times. J is TRBJ2-7 and V is TRBV16; D is perhaps TRBD1 (5 bases). This CDR3 region has 15 residues. Germline CDR1 KGHSY, CDR2 FQNENV. The V end lost 0 bases, the J end lost 6 bases, and 15 bases lay between the germline ends. For the CDR3, the DNA is TGTGCCAGCAGCCAATCCTCAGGGTTGGGCGGCGAGCAGTACTTC. Translating gives CASSQSSGLGGEQYF. Complete variable domain (other parts from reference TRBV16 and TRBJ2-7): GEEVAQTPKHLVRGEGQKAKLYCAPIKGHSYVFWYQQVLKNEFKFLISFQNENVFDETGMPKERFSAKCLPNSPCSLEIQATKLEDSAVYFCASSQSSGLGGEQYFGPGTRLTVT.

As to this clonotype: A read error may explain this, as a much larger clone is one base away. This sequence joins TRBV5-1 and TRBJ1-1, with unresolved D. CDR1 SGHRS and CDR2 YFSETQ come from the germline V gene. There are 14 residues in the CDR3. Trimming stripped 0 bases from V and 6 bases from J, with 12 bases between. CDR3 sequence reads: CASSLASGFAEAFF. CDR3 sequence (DNA): TGCGCCAGCAGCTTGGCGTCGGGGTTCGCTGAAGCTTTCTTT.

This clonotype was observed once. The chain joins TRBV11-1 to TRBJ1-1, with D maybe TRBD1 (5 bases). The V end was cut by 4 bases, the J end by 9 bases, with 24 bases between. In germline, CDR1 is SGHAT, CDR2 FQDESV (reference sequence). This CDR3 is 16 amino acids long. The CDR3 loop reads CASSSRTRASDAKAFF. The CDR3, as DNA: TGTGCCAGCAGCTCTCGAACCAGGGCATCGGACGCTAAAGCTTTCTTT.

This clonotype is labeled as medium-sized (0.01 to 0.1%). In DNA, the CDR3 is TGTGCCAGTAGTGGCCTAGCGGGGGGTAAGCAGTTCTTC. The encoded protein is CASSGLAGGKQFF. The chain joins TRBV19 to TRBJ2-1; 11 bases match TRBD2. Germline loops: CDR1 LNHDA, CDR2 SQIVND (reference sequence). V was pared by 5 bases and J by 11 bases, with 5 bases of the junction left unmatched. This CDR3 region has 13 residues.